This TCR beta chain is drawn from a study of blood T cell repertoires in COVID-19 (TCRdb year 2020). At the level of the whole study: The collaborator samples originated in the United States, Italy and Spain and spanned the acute and convalescent phases of COVID-19. The material from the prospective study consisted of cDNA or gDNA derived from T cells, B-cell-depleted T cells, or PBMCs. The dataset comprised deeply sampled blood TCRbeta repertoires from subjects exposed to, actively infected with, or recovered from COVID-19. The repertoires were released in a freely available public database intended as a resource for research on the immune response to SARS-CoV-2. The samples were drawn from two sources: the first 160 participants of the ongoing ImmuneRACE study, and 1,254 subjects contributed by 6 global collaborators. A de-identified subject ID, COVID-19 status, age in years and sex were almost always included in the sample metadata. Where HLA class I and class II types were available, the types were taken from metadata supplied by the sample provider, not from assay-based typing. Points the paper makes about the study in general: The quantity of clinical and demographic metadata differed by source and by participant and was supplied without curation.

TCRbeta CDR3 regions were amplified from genomic DNA using the immunoSEQ Assay, a bias-controlled multiplex PCR. The original methods were these. Nucleated cell counts per sample were estimated from amplification of reference gene primers within the assay. Sequence reads were collapsed and filtered to measure the absolute abundance of every unique TCRbeta CDR3 rearrangement. Productive Simpson clonality was computed per sample as the square root of Simpson's diversity index over productive rearrangements. Here the immuneACCESS table is served through TCRdb, limited to in-frame sequences with V and J called. Missing clones are a known gap in these copies; in checked studies unresolved V genes cover under half, and the rest lacks a known reason. Clonal size and the V and J genes are those of that table, whereas D and trimming came from the DNA. Across this sample there are under 250,000 clones, with 84% seen only once. Jointly, the top ten make up 1.5% to 1.9% of the sample.

On this clone: The specificity of this receptor is unknown. Base qualities were left out, and no much larger clone turns up one base away.

Reading the germline V gene gives CDR1 MNHEY and CDR2 SVGAGI. The CDR3 measures 15 amino acids from cysteine to phenylalanine. Just CDR3 DNA is preserved here, 45 bases in frame from base 1. The V end gives up 5 bases and the J end 0 bases, leaving 7 bases in the junction not matched to a gene. A second Seattle source provided samples from volunteer blood donors who had recovered from COVID-19. The collaborating institutions used their own protocols to collect whole blood in K2EDTA tubes. For TCRbeta analysis, collaborator samples were shipped as frozen whole blood, as isolated PBMCs, or as DNA extracted from either sample type.

This TCR derives from a woman aged 40 to 50 who had recovered from COVID-19. Sequenced input: peripheral blood. This sequence uses TRBV6-5 and TRBJ2-7; a stretch of 7 junction bases matches TRBD1. The sequenced DNA is TGTGCCAGCAGTACATCAGGGGGTGGCTCCTACGAGCAGTACTTC. This encodes CASSTSGGGSYEQYF.